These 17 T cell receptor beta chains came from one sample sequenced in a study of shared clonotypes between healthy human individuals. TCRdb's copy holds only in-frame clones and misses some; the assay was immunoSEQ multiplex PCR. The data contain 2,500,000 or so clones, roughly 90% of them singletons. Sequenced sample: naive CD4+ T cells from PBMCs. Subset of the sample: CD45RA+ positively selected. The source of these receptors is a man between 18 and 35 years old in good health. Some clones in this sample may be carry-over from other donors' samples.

The CDR3 DNA follows: TGTGCCAGCAGTTACCCGGGATCGGTCGGGGAGCTGTTTTTT. This translates into CASSYPGSVGELFF. This rearrangement joins TRBV6-5 to TRBJ2-2; tentative D call: TRBD2 (5 bases). There are 14 residues in the CDR3. V lost 2 bases, J lost 7 bases, and 11 bases lay in between. The germline gives CDR1 MNHEY, CDR2 SVGAGI.

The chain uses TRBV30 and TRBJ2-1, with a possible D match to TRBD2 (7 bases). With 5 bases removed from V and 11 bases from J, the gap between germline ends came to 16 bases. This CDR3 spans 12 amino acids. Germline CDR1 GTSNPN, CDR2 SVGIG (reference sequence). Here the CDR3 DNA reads TGTGCCTGGGCCCTCCTGGGGGGGCAGCAGTTCTTC. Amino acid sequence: CAWALLGGQQFF.

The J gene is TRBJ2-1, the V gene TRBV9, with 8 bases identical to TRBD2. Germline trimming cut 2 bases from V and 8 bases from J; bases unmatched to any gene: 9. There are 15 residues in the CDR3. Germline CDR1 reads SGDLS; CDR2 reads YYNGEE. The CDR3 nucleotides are TGTGCCAGCAGCGTTTTAGCGGGAAGCGGGTATGAGCAGTTCTTC. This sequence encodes CASSVLAGSGYEQFF.

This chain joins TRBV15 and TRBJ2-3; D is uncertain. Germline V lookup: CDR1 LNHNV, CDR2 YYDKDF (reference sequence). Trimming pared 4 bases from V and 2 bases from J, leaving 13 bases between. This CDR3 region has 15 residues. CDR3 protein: CATSTLKQTTDTQYF. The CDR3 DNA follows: TGTGCCACCAGCACATTGAAGCAGACCACAGATACGCAGTATTTT.

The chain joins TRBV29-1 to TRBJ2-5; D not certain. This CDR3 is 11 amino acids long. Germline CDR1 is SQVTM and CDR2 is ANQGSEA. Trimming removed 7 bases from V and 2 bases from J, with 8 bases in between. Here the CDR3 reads CSGGVQETQYF. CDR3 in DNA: TGCAGCGGTGGGGTACAAGAGACCCAGTACTTC.

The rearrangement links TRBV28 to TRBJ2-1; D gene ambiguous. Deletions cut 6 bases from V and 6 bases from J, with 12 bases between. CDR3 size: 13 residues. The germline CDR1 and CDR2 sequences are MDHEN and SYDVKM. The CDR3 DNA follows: TGTGCCAGCAGCTCCTCGAGTCTCAATGAGCAGTTCTTC. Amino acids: CASSSSSLNEQFF.

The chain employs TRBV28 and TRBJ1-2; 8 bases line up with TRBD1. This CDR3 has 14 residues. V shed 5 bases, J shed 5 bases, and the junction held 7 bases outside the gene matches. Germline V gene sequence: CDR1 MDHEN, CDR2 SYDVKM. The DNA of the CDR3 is TGTGCCAGCAGTCCGACAGGGGTAGAATATGGCTACACCTTC. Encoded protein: CASSPTGVEYGYTF.

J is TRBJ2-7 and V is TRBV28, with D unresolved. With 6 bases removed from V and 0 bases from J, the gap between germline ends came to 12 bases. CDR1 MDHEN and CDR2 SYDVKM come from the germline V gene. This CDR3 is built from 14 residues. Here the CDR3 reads CASRDSRRSYEQYF. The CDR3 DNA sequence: TGTGCCAGCAGAGATTCCCGGCGCTCCTACGAGCAGTACTTC. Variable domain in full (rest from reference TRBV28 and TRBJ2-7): DVKVTQSSRYLVKRTGEKVFLECVQDMDHENMFWYRQDPGLGLRLIYFSYDVKMKEKGDIPEGYSVSREKKERFSLILESASTNQTSMYLCASRDSRRSYEQYFGPGTRLTVT.

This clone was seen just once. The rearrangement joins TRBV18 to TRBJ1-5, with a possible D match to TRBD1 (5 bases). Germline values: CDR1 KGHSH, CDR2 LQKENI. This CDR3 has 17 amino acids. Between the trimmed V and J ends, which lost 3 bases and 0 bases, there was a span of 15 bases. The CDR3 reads CASSPSSGGGSNQPQHF. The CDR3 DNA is TGTGCCAGCTCACCGAGTTCCGGGGGGGGTAGCAATCAGCCCCAGCATTTT.

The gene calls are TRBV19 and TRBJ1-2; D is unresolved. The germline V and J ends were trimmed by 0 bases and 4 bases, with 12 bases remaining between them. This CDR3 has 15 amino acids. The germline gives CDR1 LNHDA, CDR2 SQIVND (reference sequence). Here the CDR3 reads CASSIESYQSYGYTF. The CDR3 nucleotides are TGTGCCAGTAGTATAGAAAGTTACCAGTCCTATGGCTACACCTTC.

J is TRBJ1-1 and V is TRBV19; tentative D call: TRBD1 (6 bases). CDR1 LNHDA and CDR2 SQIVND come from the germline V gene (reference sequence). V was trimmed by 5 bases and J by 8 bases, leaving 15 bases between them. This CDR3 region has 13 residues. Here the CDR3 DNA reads TGTGCCAGTAGTCGTCAGGGGTCCCGCGAAGCTTTCTTT. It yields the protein CASSRQGSREAFF.

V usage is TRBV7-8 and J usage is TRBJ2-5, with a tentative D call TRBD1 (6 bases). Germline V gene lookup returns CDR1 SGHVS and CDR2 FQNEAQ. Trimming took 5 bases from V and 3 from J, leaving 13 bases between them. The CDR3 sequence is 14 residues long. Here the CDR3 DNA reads TGTGCCAGCAGCCCCTGGACAGAAGAAGAGACCCAGTACTTC. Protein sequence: CASSPWTEEETQYF.

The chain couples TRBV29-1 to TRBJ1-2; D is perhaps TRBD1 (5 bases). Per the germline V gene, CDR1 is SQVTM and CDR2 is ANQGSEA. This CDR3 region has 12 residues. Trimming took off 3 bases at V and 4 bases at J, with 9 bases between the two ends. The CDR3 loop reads CSVDGDAYGYTF. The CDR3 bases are TGCAGCGTTGATGGGGACGCCTATGGCTACACCTTC.

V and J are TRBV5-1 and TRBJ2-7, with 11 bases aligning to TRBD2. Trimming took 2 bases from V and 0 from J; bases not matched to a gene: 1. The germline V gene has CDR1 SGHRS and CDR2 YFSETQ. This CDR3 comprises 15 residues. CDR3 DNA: TGCGCCAGCAGCTTTGGACTAGCGGGCTCCTACGAGCAGTACTTC. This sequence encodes CASSFGLAGSYEQYF.

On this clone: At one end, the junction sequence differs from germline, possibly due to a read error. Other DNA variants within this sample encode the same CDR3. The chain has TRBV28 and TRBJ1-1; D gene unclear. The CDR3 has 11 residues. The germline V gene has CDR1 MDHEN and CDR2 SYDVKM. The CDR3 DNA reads TGTGCCAGCAGCTTATCCTCTGAAGCTTTCTTT. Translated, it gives CASSLSSEAFF.

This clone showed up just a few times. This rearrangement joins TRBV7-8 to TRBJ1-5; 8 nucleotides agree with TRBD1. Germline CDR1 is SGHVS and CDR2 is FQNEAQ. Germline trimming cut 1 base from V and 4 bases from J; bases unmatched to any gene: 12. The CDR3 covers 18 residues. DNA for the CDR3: TGTGCCAGCAGCTTAGGGAAAATAGGACAGGGTACTAATCAGCCCCAGCATTTT. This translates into CASSLGKIGQGTNQPQHF.

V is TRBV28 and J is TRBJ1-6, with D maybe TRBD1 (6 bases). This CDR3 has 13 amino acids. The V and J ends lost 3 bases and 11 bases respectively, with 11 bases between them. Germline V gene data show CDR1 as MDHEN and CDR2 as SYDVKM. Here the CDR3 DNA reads TGTGCCAGCAGTTTCGAGGGGGACGCACCCCTCCACTTT. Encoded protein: CASSFEGDAPLHF. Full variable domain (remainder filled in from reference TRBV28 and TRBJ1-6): DVKVTQSSRYLVKRTGEKVFLECVQDMDHENMFWYRQDPGLGLRLIYFSYDVKMKEKGDIPEGYSVSREKKERFSLILESASTNQTSMYLCASSFEGDAPLHFGNGTRLTVT.